These 13 T cell receptor beta chains came from one sample sequenced in a study of blood T cell repertoires in COVID-19. The protocol was immunoSEQ multiplex PCR, while the TCRdb copy is restricted to in-frame clones and leaves out a portion. In the table there are some 77,000 clones, roughly 76% of which are singletons. Sequenced: peripheral blood. All receptors derive from a woman in her 70s with acute or convalescent COVID-19.

The chain uses TRBV28 and TRBJ2-7; perhaps TRBD1 as D (5 bases). The CDR3 has 14 residues. Trimming left V 3 bases short and J 5 bases short, with 14 bases between. From germline, CDR1 is MDHEN and CDR2 SYDVKM. The CDR3 region is CASSFGAAKDEQYF. The DNA for the CDR3 is TGTGCCAGCAGTTTTGGGGCAGCCAAGGACGAGCAGTACTTC.

The rearrangement joins TRBV18 to TRBJ2-7; D gene uncertain. Trimming removed 3 bases from V and 0 bases from J, with 6 bases in between. Germline V gives CDR1 KGHSH, CDR2 LQKENI. The CDR3 has 13 residues. In nucleotides, the CDR3 is TGTGCCAGCTCACCGGCCCCCTCCTACGAGCAGTACTTC. Translated, it gives CASSPAPSYEQYF.

The chain carries TRBV19 and TRBJ1-1; possibly TRBD1 for D (6 bases). The length of the CDR3 is 14 residues. Germline CDR1 and CDR2: LNHDA and SQIVND (reference sequence). Between the trimmed V and J ends, which lost 6 bases and 6 bases, there was a span of 17 bases. The DNA for the CDR3 is TGTGCCAGTAGCCCGAGGCAGGGGAGGGCTGAAGCTTTCTTT. It translates to CASSPRQGRAEAFF.

The chain joins TRBV11-3 to TRBJ2-5; 8 nucleotides align to TRBD2. Trimming cost V 4 bases and J 2 bases; bases outside gene matches: 12. CDR1 and CDR2 (germline): SGHNT, YENEEA. The CDR3 covers 17 residues. The CDR3 DNA follows: TGTGCCAGCAGCTCGAGGGGAACTAGCGGAGTTCAAGAGACCCAGTACTTC. Translating it yields CASSSRGTSGVQETQYF.

The V gene is TRBV19, the J gene TRBJ1-4, with D tentatively TRBD1 (5 bases). The germline gives CDR1 LNHDA, CDR2 SQIVND (reference sequence). With 5 bases removed from V and 12 bases from J, the gap between germline ends came to 16 bases. The CDR3 runs to 13 residues. The CDR3 bases are TGTGCCAGTAGTCATCGGACATTCGAGGAACTGTTTTTT. Protein sequence: CASSHRTFEELFF.

This clone was detected only once. The V gene is TRBV28, the J gene TRBJ1-6; perhaps TRBD1 as D (6 bases). Trimming stripped 4 bases from V and 8 bases from J, with 21 bases between. This CDR3 comprises 17 residues. From germline, CDR1 is MDHEN and CDR2 SYDVKM. CDR3 protein: CASSSPINRVRHSPLHF. The CDR3 coding sequence is TGTGCCAGCAGTTCCCCCATAAACAGGGTTAGGCATTCACCCCTCCACTTT.

This chain uses TRBV2 with TRBJ2-3, with 10 bases lining up with TRBD2. The J segment lost 5 bases and the V segment lost 6 bases, leaving 8 bases of the junction unmatched. The CDR3 contains 15 residues. Germline lookup yields CDR1 SNHLY and CDR2 FYNNEI. CDR3 sequence: CASRVVAGGRDTQYF. In nucleotides, the CDR3 is TGTGCCAGCAGGGTAGTAGCGGGGGGACGAGATACGCAGTATTTT.

V is TRBV27 and J is TRBJ1-5, with 8 bases aligning to TRBD1. With V trimmed by 5 bases and J by 4 bases, 10 bases remained unmatched. Germline V gives CDR1 MNHEY, CDR2 SMNVEV (reference sequence). This CDR3 region has 16 residues. CDR3 sequence (DNA): TGTGCCAGCAGTCAAACTCAGGGGGCGGGGAATCAGCCCCAGCATTTT. It yields the protein CASSQTQGAGNQPQHF.

CDR3 in DNA: TGTGCCAGCAGCGTAGCTGCACTAGCGGGGCGGGGGACCTACAATGAGCAGTTCTTC. It yields the protein CASSVAALAGRGTYNEQFF. The V call is TRBV9, the J call TRBJ2-1; 10 bases fit TRBD2. V lost 0 bases and J lost 2; bases outside the gene matches: 11. Per germline, CDR1 SGDLS and CDR2 YYNGEE. The CDR3 runs to 19 residues.

V and J are TRBV4-1 and TRBJ1-3; no clear D. V gave up 1 base and J gave up 8 bases, with 6 bases separating them. Germline V lookup: CDR1 MGHRA, CDR2 YSYEKL. The CDR3 covers 12 residues. CDR3 sequence reads: CASSQGQHTIYF. CDR3 nucleotide sequence: TGCGCCAGCAGCCAAGGACAACACACCATATATTTT.

The rearrangement links TRBV27 to TRBJ2-7; TRBD1 agrees at 7 bases. V dropped 0 bases and J dropped 7; count of bases not matched to a gene: 9. Germline V lookup: CDR1 MNHEY, CDR2 SMNVEV (reference sequence). This CDR3 spans 15 amino acids. The CDR3 here is CASSLSRQGSSEQYF. The CDR3 coding sequence is TGTGCCAGCAGTTTATCAAGACAGGGCTCCAGTGAGCAGTACTTC.

The chain has TRBV16 and TRBJ1-5; 8 positions agree with TRBD1. Trimming took 4 bases from V and 5 from J; bases not matched to a gene: 4. This CDR3 contains 14 residues. CDR1 and CDR2 from the germline V gene are KGHSY and FQNENV. CDR3 sequence: CASSLGQGDQPQHF. The DNA for the CDR3 is TGTGCCAGCAGCCTAGGACAGGGCGATCAGCCCCAGCATTTT.

The V call is TRBV19, the J call TRBJ2-1, with 10 bases lining up with TRBD1. V lost 6 bases to trimming and J lost 0 bases; unmatched junction nucleotides: 8. CDR3 length: 17 amino acids. The germline gives CDR1 LNHDA, CDR2 SQIVND (reference sequence). CDR3 sequence (DNA): TGTGCCAGTAGAGGGACAGGGGTCCTAACCTCCTACAATGAGCAGTTCTTC. Its protein is CASRGTGVLTSYNEQFF.